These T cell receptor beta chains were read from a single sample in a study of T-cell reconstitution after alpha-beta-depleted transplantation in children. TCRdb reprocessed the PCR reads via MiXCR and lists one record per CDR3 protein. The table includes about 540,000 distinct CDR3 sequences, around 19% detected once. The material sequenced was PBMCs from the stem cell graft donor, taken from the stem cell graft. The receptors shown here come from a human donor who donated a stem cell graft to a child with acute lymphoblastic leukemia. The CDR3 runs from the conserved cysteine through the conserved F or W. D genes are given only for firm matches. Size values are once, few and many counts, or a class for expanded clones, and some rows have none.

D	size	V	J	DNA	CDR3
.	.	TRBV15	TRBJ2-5	TGTGCCACCAGCGGGGACTCACAAGAGACCCAGTACTTC	CATSGDSQETQYF
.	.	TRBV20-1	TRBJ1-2	TGCAGTGCTAGCCGGGCCAACGGGGACTATGGCTACACCTTC	CSASRANGDYGYTF
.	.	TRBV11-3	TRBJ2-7	TGTGCCAGCAGCTTAAGGGGGGCAACGGGGGAGCAGTACTTC	CASSLRGATGEQYF
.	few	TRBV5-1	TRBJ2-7	TGCGCCAGCAGCTGGGACTGGCCGGAGCAGTACTTC	CASSWDWPEQYF
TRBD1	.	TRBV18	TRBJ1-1	TGTGCCAGCTCTCGGGACAGGTTGGGCACTGAAGCTTTCTTT	CASSRDRLGTEAFF
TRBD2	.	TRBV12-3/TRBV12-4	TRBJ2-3	TGTGCCAGCAGTTTAAGTGGAAGGGGACTAGCCCTCCCTGCTAGCACAGATACGCAGTATTTT	CASSLSGRGLALPASTDTQYF
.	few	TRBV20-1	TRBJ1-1	TGCAGTGCTAGAGAGGGGGGGCAGGGGCGCCTGGACGCTTTCTTT	CSAREGGQGRLDAFF
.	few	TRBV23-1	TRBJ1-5	TGCGCCAGCAGTCTGAAGGGGGTTCAGCCCCAGCATTTT	CASSLKGVQPQHF
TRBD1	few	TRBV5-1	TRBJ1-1	TGCGCCAGCAGCCGGGGGGACAGGGCAATCGCTGAAGCTTTCTTT	CASSRGDRAIAEAFF
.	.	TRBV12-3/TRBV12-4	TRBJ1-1	TGTGCCAGCAGTTTACTCTCGGGAGACACTGAAGCTTTCTTT	CASSLLSGDTEAFF
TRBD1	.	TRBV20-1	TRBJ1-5	TGCAGTGCTAGAGGTCCCGGGACAGTGTCAAATCAGCCCCAGCATTTT	CSARGPGTVSNQPQHF
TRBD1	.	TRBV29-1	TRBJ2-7	TGCAGCGTTCGACAGGGGGCCAACGAGCAGTACTTC	CSVRQGANEQYF
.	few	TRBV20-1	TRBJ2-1	TGCAGTGCTAGTAGCGGTAGAGGCTCCTACAATGAGCAGTTCTTC	CSASSGRGSYNEQFF
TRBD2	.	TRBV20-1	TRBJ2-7	TGCAGTGCTCCTGGACGACGGGGGGCCTACGAGCAGTACTTC	CSAPGRRGAYEQYF
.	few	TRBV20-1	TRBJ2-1	TGCAGTGCTAATGGAGAGAGGCGGGGTGAGCAGTTCTTC	CSANGERRGEQFF
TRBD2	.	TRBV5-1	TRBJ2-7	TGCGCCAGCAGCTCCCATAGCGGGGGAACCTACGAGCAGTACTTC	CASSSHSGGTYEQYF
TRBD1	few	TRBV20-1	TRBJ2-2	TGCAGTGCTAGAGTGGGACAGGGGACCGGGGAGCTGTTTTTT	CSARVGQGTGELFF
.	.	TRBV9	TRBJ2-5	TGTGCCAGCAGCGACCTTCCGACAGTAGAGACCCAGTACTTC	CASSDLPTVETQYF
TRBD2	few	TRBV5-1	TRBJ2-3	TGCGCCAGCAGCTTGGGAAGGACTAGCGGTAGCACAGATACGCAGTATTTT	CASSLGRTSGSTDTQYF
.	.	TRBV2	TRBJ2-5	TGTGCCAGCAGAAAAGGGGTTATCGAGACCCAGTACTTC	CASRKGVIETQYF
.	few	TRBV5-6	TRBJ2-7	TGTGCCAGCAGCTTGGGACAAAACTCCTACGAGCAGTACTTC	CASSLGQNSYEQYF
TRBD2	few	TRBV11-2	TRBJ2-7	TGTGCCAGCAGCTGGGGGACTAGCGAATACGGCGAGCAGTACTTC	CASSWGTSEYGEQYF
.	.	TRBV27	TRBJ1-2	TGTGCCAGTTGGGACACCGCTAACTATGGCTACACCTTC	CASWDTANYGYTF
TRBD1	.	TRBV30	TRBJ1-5	TGTGCCTGGGGTCAACAGGGGGCGAGTCAGCCCCAGCATTTT	CAWGQQGASQPQHF
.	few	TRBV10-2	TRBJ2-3	TGCGCCAGCTGGCGGTTCTCTAGCACAGATACGCAGTATTTT	CASWRFSSTDTQYF
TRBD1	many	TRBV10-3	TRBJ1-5	TGTGCCATCAGTGAGACCTCCCGGACAGGGCCCAATCAGCCCCAGCATTTT	CAISETSRTGPNQPQHF
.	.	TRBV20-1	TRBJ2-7	TGCAGTGCTAAAACAGGGCGCGAGCAGTACTTC	CSAKTGREQYF
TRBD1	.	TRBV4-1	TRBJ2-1	TGCGCCAGCAGCCAGACAGGGGGCTACAATGAGCAGTTCTTC	CASSQTGGYNEQFF
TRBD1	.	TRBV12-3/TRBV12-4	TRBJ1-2	TGTGCCAGCAGTTTCGGTCCGGGACAGGGACTCTATGGCTACACCTTC	CASSFGPGQGLYGYTF
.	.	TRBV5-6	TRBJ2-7	TGTGCCAGCATGCCTGGTTTGGGGTACGAGCAGTACTTC	CASMPGLGYEQYF
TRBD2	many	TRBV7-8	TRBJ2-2	TGTGCCAGCAGCTTAGTAGGACTAGCGGGAACTGGGGAGCTGTTTTTT	CASSLVGLAGTGELFF
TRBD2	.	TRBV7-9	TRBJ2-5	TGTGCCAGCAGCCGAGGACTAGCGGGAGGGGGAGAGACCCAGTACTTC	CASSRGLAGGGETQYF
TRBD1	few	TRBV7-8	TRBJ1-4	TGTGCCAGCAGCCCCGACAGGGGTTCTAATGAAAAACTGTTTTTT	CASSPDRGSNEKLFF